Each of the 23 T cell receptor beta chains below was sequenced from the same sample in a study of preoperative IRX-2 immunotherapy in early breast cancer. Stated treatment: preoperative locoregional IRX-2 cytokine immunotherapy. The assay was immunoSEQ multiplex PCR, and TCRdb's table has in-frame clones only and misses some. The data hold 43,000 or so clones, with roughly 94% observed a single time. This specimen consisted of tumor tissue, obtained after IRX-2 immunotherapy. The receptors come from a human donor with breast cancer.

The V call is TRBV27, the J call TRBJ2-7; D uncertain. The CDR3 is 13 residues long. V was clipped by 5 bases and J by 2 bases, with 10 bases between them. Per the germline V gene, CDR1 is MNHEY and CDR2 is SMNVEV (reference sequence). The CDR3 sequence is CASSPRGTYEQYF. The CDR3 nucleotides are TGTGCCAGCAGTCCGCGTGGGACCTACGAGCAGTACTTC.

This clone occurred once. The genes are TRBV5-6 and TRBJ1-1; 12 nucleotides agree with TRBD1. This CDR3 is built from 16 residues. The V and J ends lost 4 bases and 7 bases, in that order; junction bases with no gene match: 11. Per germline, CDR1 SGHDT and CDR2 YYEEEE. The CDR3 DNA reads as TGTGCCAGCAGCCCAACTCCGGGACAGGGGGCGAATGAAGCTTTCTTT. As protein: CASSPTPGQGANEAFF.

This clone was found once. The CDR3 DNA reads TGTGCCAGCAGCTTAGTGGGGTACGGTGAAAAACTGTTTTTT. It specifies CASSLVGYGEKLFF. This chain uses TRBV7-2 with TRBJ1-4; D is uncertain. The CDR3 is made up of 14 amino acids. V was pared by 1 base and J by 7 bases, with 10 bases between. Germline-derived CDR1 and CDR2 are SGHTA and FQGNSA. The variable domain in full, completed from reference TRBV7-2 and TRBJ1-4, reads GAGVSQSPSNKVTEKGKDVELRCDPISGHTALYWYRQSLGQGLEFLIYFQGNSAPDKSGLPSDRFSAERTGGSVSTLTIQRTQQEDSAVYLCASSLVGYGEKLFFGSGTQLSVL.

The chain couples TRBV6-1 to TRBJ2-5; 7 bases fit TRBD2. Germline V gene data show CDR1 as MNHNS and CDR2 as SASEGT. The junction had 9 bases not matched to a gene; V was cut back by 1 base and J by 4 bases. The CDR3 contains 16 residues. The CDR3 sequence is CASSEGLGGSGETQYF. The CDR3 DNA sequence: TGTGCCAGCAGTGAAGGGTTGGGCGGGAGTGGAGAGACCCAGTACTTC.

This clone came up once. V gene TRBV6-5 combines with J gene TRBJ2-1, with D maybe TRBD2 (6 bases). This CDR3 has 13 amino acids. Germline V gene lookup returns CDR1 MNHEY and CDR2 SVGAGI. V lost 5 bases to trimming and J lost 6 bases, with 11 bases between them. The CDR3 here is CASSRLVGNEQFF. The DNA for the CDR3 is TGTGCCAGCAGTAGACTAGTCGGCAATGAGCAGTTCTTC.

This rearrangement joins TRBV4-1 to TRBJ2-7, with D perhaps matching TRBD1 (5 bases). The CDR3 loop spans 13 amino acids. CDR1 is MGHRA and CDR2 is YSYEKL in the germline V gene. The V gene lost 4 bases and the J gene lost 1 base, with 8 bases spanning the gap. CDR3 nucleotides: TGCGCCAGCAGCCCGACAGTATCCTACGAGCAGTACTTC. It yields the protein CASSPTVSYEQYF.

The chain joins TRBV2 to TRBJ1-3; D is undetermined. The CDR3 is 12 amino acids. V was clipped by 4 bases and J by 1 base, with 2 bases between them. Looked up from germline, CDR1 is SNHLY and CDR2 is FYNNEI. CDR3 sequence: CASSASGNTIYF. CDR3 DNA sequence: TGTGCCAGCAGTGCTTCTGGAAACACCATATATTTT.

The chain is built from TRBV2 and TRBJ1-2; D is possibly TRBD1 (6 bases). Germline assignment: CDR1 SNHLY and CDR2 FYNNEI. Trimming removed 4 bases at V and 7 bases at J, with 10 bases between. The CDR3 loop spans 12 amino acids. The CDR3 sequence is CASSGTGSGYTF. In DNA form, the CDR3 reads TGTGCCAGCAGTGGAACAGGGTCTGGCTACACCTTC.

The chain is built from TRBV7-9 and TRBJ2-4; D is perhaps TRBD1 (6 bases). V was trimmed by 2 bases and J by 8 bases, leaving 19 bases between them. Germline V CDR1 and CDR2: SEHNR, FQNEAQ (reference sequence). The CDR3 has 16 residues. The CDR3, as DNA: TGTGCCAGCAGCTTAAGCCCCAGGGGTGCGGCGGACATTCAGTACTTC. Its protein is CASSLSPRGAADIQYF.

DNA of the CDR3: TGTGCCTCCTCCGGGGGGAATTATAATTCACCCCTCCACTTT. Its protein product is CASSGGNYNSPLHF. The chain links TRBV30 to TRBJ1-6; possibly TRBD1 for D (5 bases). This CDR3 has 14 amino acids. The germline CDR1 and CDR2 sequences are GTSNPN and SVGIG (reference sequence). Trimming removed 7 bases from V and 4 bases from J, with 14 bases in between.

The J gene is TRBJ2-3, the V gene TRBV9, with TRBD2 matching over 8 bases. The CDR3 extends over 17 amino acids. Trimming at V came to 0 bases and at J to 1 base, leaving 7 bases not matched to a gene. CDR1 and CDR2 (germline): SGDLS, YYNGEE. CDR3 loop: CASSVVGTSGGTDTQYF. The CDR3 region has the DNA TGTGCCAGCAGCGTAGTAGGGACTAGTGGGGGCACAGATACGCAGTATTTT.

The chain combines TRBV7-9 with TRBJ2-1, with D possibly being TRBD1 or TRBD2 (5 bases each). The germline gives CDR1 SEHNR, CDR2 FQNEAQ (reference sequence). Trimming left V 4 bases short and J 4 bases short, with 14 bases between. CDR3 length: 15 residues. The CDR3 DNA follows: TGTGCCAGCAGCTCTACGGGGCGGAGATACAATGAGCAGTTCTTC. As protein: CASSSTGRRYNEQFF.

The gene calls are TRBV19 and TRBJ1-2; D remains unclear. CDR3 length: 13 residues. Germline V gives CDR1 LNHDA, CDR2 SQIVND (reference sequence). V lost 6 bases and J 4 bases, leaving 12 bases between the germline ends. The CDR3 bases are TGTGCCAGTAGGCCATTGGGAGTCTATGGCTACACCTTC. It translates to CASRPLGVYGYTF.

This chain joins TRBV29-1 and TRBJ2-5; D might be TRBD1 (5 bases). V was shortened by 4 bases and J by 2 bases, with 11 bases between the two germline ends. The CDR3 consists of 13 residues. In germline, CDR1 is SQVTM, CDR2 ANQGSEA. Here the CDR3 reads CSVGARAQETQYF. Here the CDR3 DNA reads TGCAGCGTTGGGGCCAGGGCTCAAGAGACCCAGTACTTC.

This clone appeared once. This rearrangement joins TRBV7-2 to TRBJ1-5; 7 nucleotides agree with TRBD1. The V gene end was trimmed by 1 base and the J gene end by 3 bases; junction bases not matched to a gene: 3. Germline values: CDR1 SGHTA, CDR2 FQGNSA. The CDR3 length is 15 residues. CDR3 sequence: CASSLGDRLNQPQHF. The CDR3 DNA reads TGTGCCAGCAGCTTAGGGGACAGACTCAATCAGCCCCAGCATTTT.

This chain links TRBV10-3 with TRBJ1-5, with D unclear. The V gene's germline CDR1 is ENHRY and CDR2 SYGVKD. With 8 bases removed from V and 1 base from J, the gap between germline ends came to 9 bases. The CDR3 has 13 residues. In nucleotides, the CDR3 is TGTGCCATCCCCGAGGGAAGCAATCAGCCCCAGCATTTT. It yields the protein CAIPEGSNQPQHF.

The chain recombines TRBV19 with TRBJ2-5; 8 bases are a match to TRBD2. The CDR3 consists of 16 residues. The germline V gene encodes CDR1 LNHDA and CDR2 SQIVND (reference sequence). Trimming at V came to 3 bases and at J to 5 bases, leaving 11 bases not matched to a gene. CDR3 DNA sequence: TGTGCCAGTAGTATGGGTACGGGAGGGCCGAGGGAGACCCAGTACTTC. The encoded protein is CASSMGTGGPRETQYF.

This clone showed up just once. The chain carries TRBV5-1 and TRBJ2-1, with D unclear. The CDR3 consists of 14 residues. Germline CDR1 and CDR2: SGHRS and YFSETQ. V lost 0 bases and J 3 bases, leaving 7 bases between the germline ends. The CDR3 spells CASSLAESYNEQFF. CDR3 sequence (DNA): TGCGCCAGCAGCTTGGCAGAAAGCTACAATGAGCAGTTCTTC.

This clone was picked up one time. The V call is TRBV5-1, the J call TRBJ1-6; 7 bases fit TRBD1. The V gene's germline CDR1 is SGHRS and CDR2 YFSETQ. The CDR3 runs to 14 residues. With 4 bases clipped from V and 9 bases from J, the junction kept 7 bases outside the gene matches. CDR3 nucleotides: TGCGCCAGCAGCAACCAGGGGGACGCTTCACCCCTCCACTTT. Its translation: CASSNQGDASPLHF.

The J gene is TRBJ2-3, the V gene TRBV5-1; 7 bases agree with TRBD2. J was trimmed by 5 bases and V by 1 base; bases with no gene match: 7. The CDR3 sequence is 15 residues long. Per the germline V gene, CDR1 is SGHRS and CDR2 is YFSETQ. CDR3 DNA: TGCGCCAGCAGCTTGTGGACTAGAATGCAAGATACGCAGTATTTT. It specifies CASSLWTRMQDTQYF.

J is TRBJ2-1 and V is TRBV5-1; 10 bases map to TRBD1. Germline values: CDR1 SGHRS, CDR2 YFSETQ. The CDR3 sequence is 17 residues long. The J segment lost 4 bases and the V segment lost 6 bases, leaving 13 bases of the junction unmatched. In DNA, the CDR3 is TGCGCCAGCACCAGACAGGGGGCGGGTGCGGGATACAATGAGCAGTTCTTC. Translating it yields CASTRQGAGAGYNEQFF.

This clone was picked up one time. The chain is built from TRBV29-1 and TRBJ2-5; D assignment may be TRBD1 or TRBD2 (5 bases each). The germline gives CDR1 SQVTM, CDR2 ANQGSEA. This CDR3 has 16 amino acids. The germline V and J ends were trimmed by 5 bases and 2 bases, with 21 bases remaining between them. The CDR3 region has the DNA TGCAGCGTTCCCCCCCCGGGGCAGGGCGGTCAAGAGACCCAGTACTTC. Translating it yields CSVPPPGQGGQETQYF.

In this sample, this clone is medium-sized. V is TRBV7-9 and J is TRBJ2-4; the D is unclear. The ends were cut back, 2 bases at V and 7 bases at J, with 3 bases in the middle. Germline V gene sequence: CDR1 SEHNR, CDR2 FQNEAQ (reference sequence). The CDR3 is 11 residues long. The CDR3 sequence: CASSLLNIQYF. CDR3 nucleotide sequence: TGTGCCAGCAGCTTACTGAACATTCAGTACTTC. Full variable domain (missing parts from reference TRBV7-9 and TRBJ2-4): DTGVSQNPRHKITKRGQNVTFRCDPISEHNRLYWYRQTLGQGPEFLTYFQNEAQLEKSRLLSDRFSAERPKGSFSTLEIQRTEQGDSAMYLCASSLLNIQYFGAGTRLSVL.